In its sample, the clone carrying this T cell receptor beta chain was seen once. The data are from a study of cytomegalovirus exposure and HLA in healthy donors. The PCR employed 60 Vbeta primers together with 13 Jbeta primers. Produced via immunoSEQ multiplex PCR; TCRdb's table is partial and in-frame only. The table has about 180,000 clones, about 80% seen once. The length of the CDR3 is 11 residues. Between the trimmed V and J ends, which lost 2 bases and 8 bases, there was a span of 9 bases. Germline assignment: CDR1 GTSNPN and CDR2 SVGIG (reference sequence). The chain employs TRBV30 and TRBJ1-2; D remains unclear. The sequenced sample was PBMCs. The receptor was derived from a woman in her sixties in good health and CMV-seropositive. CDR3 loop: CAWSTLAGYTF. The CDR3, as DNA: TGTGCCTGGAGTACCCTAGCGGGCTACACCTTC.